This T cell receptor beta chain was profiled in a study of T cells in Graves' hyperthyroidism and ophthalmopathy. General study points: The model anticipated ophthalmopathy a median 6.5 months pre-onset.

What was amplified from RNA transcripts were TCR beta CDR3 regions. RT-PCR in the first round (using the HTBI primer set) targeted the TCR CDR3. TCRdb independently ran MiXCR on the multiplex PCR reads; one entry per CDR3 protein. The profile covers about 700,000 distinct CDR3 sequences, with about 45% appearing a single time and roughly 7.2% taken by the ten largest. The CDR3 totals 15 residues. V lost 0 bases to trimming and J lost 5 bases; unmatched junction nucleotides: 6. Germline-derived CDR1 and CDR2 are SGHAT and FQDESV (reference sequence). As concerns this clonotype: Its specificity is unknown.

V is TRBV11-1 and J is TRBJ2-5, with TRBD2 matching 7 bases. This receptor was identified in an adult man with Graves' disease, either hyperthyroidism or ophthalmopathy (not recorded which). Source material: peripheral blood or thyroid tissue (not recorded which). The CDR3 reads CASSLAGRAQETQYF. The CDR3 coding sequence is TGTGCCAGCAGCTTAGCAGGGAGGGCTCAGGAGACCCAGTACTTC.